One and the same sample provided the 17 T cell receptor beta chains below, sequenced in a study of T cells after posttransplantation cyclophosphamide. Only in-frame clones appear in the TCRdb table, and some are missing; sequencing was by immunoSEQ multiplex PCR. The sample lists approximately 32,000 clones, around nine tenths occurring once. Sequenced material: PBMCs. The source is a woman aged 40 to 55 with a blood cancer, CMV-positive, and with a related stem cell donor.

This chain links TRBV27 with TRBJ2-5, with D perhaps TRBD1 (6 bases). The CDR3 runs 14 residues. The germline V gene has CDR1 MNHEY and CDR2 SMNVEV (reference sequence). Trimming cost V 2 bases and J 1 base, with 8 bases left between them. In nucleotides, the CDR3 is TGTGCCAGCAGTTTAGGACAGCCCCAAGAGACCCAGTACTTC. Amino acids: CASSLGQPQETQYF.

This clone occurred once. This chain links TRBV14 with TRBJ2-1, with 8 bases that match TRBD2. J gave up 12 bases and V 0 bases, and 10 bases lay outside the gene matches. The CDR3 totals 15 residues. In germline, CDR1 is SGHDN, CDR2 FVKESK. The CDR3: CASSQEGLAFVGQFF. DNA for the CDR3: TGTGCCAGCAGCCAAGAAGGACTAGCTTTCGTTGGGCAGTTCTTC.

The chain links TRBV9 to TRBJ2-3; perhaps TRBD1 as D (6 bases). The length of the CDR3 is 13 residues. The V gene's germline CDR1 is SGDLS and CDR2 YYNGEE. Trimming stripped 4 bases from V and 5 bases from J, with 11 bases between. The CDR3 DNA reads TGTGCCAGCAGCCCCTTCAGGGGAGATACGCAGTATTTT. It translates to CASSPFRGDTQYF.

V is TRBV6-4 and J is TRBJ1-1; D call uncertain. This CDR3 has 13 amino acids. CDR1 is MRHNA, CDR2 SNTAGT, per germline. Trimming cost V 3 bases and J 1 base, with 6 bases left between them. CDR3 sequence (DNA): TGTGCCAGCAGTGAACAGCAGAACACTGAAGCTTTCTTT. Protein: CASSEQQNTEAFF.

This chain uses TRBV7-8 with TRBJ2-1, with TRBD2 matching 7 bases. With 2 bases clipped from V and 5 bases from J, the junction kept 3 bases outside the gene matches. Germline CDR1 and CDR2: SGHVS and FQNEAQ. The CDR3 covers 14 residues. CDR3 region: CASSLRSGDNEQFF. DNA of the CDR3: TGTGCCAGCAGCTTACGAAGCGGGGACAATGAGCAGTTCTTC. The full variable domain, in which reference TRBV7-8 and TRBJ2-1 provide the parts outside the CDR3, is GAGVSQSPRYKVAKRGQDVALRCDPISGHVSLFWYQQALGQGPEFLTYFQNEAQLDKSGLPSDRFFAERPEGSVSTLKIQRTQQEDSAVYLCASSLRSGDNEQFFGPGTRLTVL.

The V call is TRBV9, the J call TRBJ2-2, with 11 bases lining up with TRBD2. V lost 0 bases to trimming and J lost 1 base; unmatched junction nucleotides: 8. Germline V lookup: CDR1 SGDLS, CDR2 YYNGEE. The CDR3 has 19 amino acids. Written as DNA, the CDR3 is TGTGCCAGCAGCGTAGTACCTATAGCGGGGGGGTTGAACACCGGGGAGCTGTTTTTT. As protein: CASSVVPIAGGLNTGELFF.

The chain combines TRBV9 with TRBJ2-3, with TRBD1 matching 10 bases. After removal of 3 bases from V and 4 bases from J, the junction contained 8 bases not matched to a gene. The CDR3 contains 16 residues. Germline CDR1 and CDR2: SGDLS and YYNGEE. The CDR3 loop is CASSGAGTGVPDTQYF. CDR3 coding DNA: TGTGCCAGCAGCGGAGCCGGGACAGGGGTTCCAGATACGCAGTATTTT.

This clone was seen once. The chain carries TRBV2 and TRBJ1-2; D possibly corresponds to TRBD1 (5 bases). This CDR3 is 13 amino acids long. V dropped 1 base and J dropped 8 bases, with 11 bases sitting between them. Germline V gene data show CDR1 as SNHLY and CDR2 as FYNNEI. The CDR3 region is CASSEVQAGGYTF. CDR3 coding DNA: TGTGCCAGCAGTGAAGTGCAGGCAGGGGGCTACACCTTC.

This clone was recorded once. DNA of the CDR3: TGCAGCGTTGATGGGGCCACCACAGATACGCAGTATTTT. Its protein is CSVDGATTDTQYF. This rearrangement joins TRBV29-1 to TRBJ2-3, with D tentatively TRBD1 (5 bases). The germline CDR1 and CDR2 sequences are SQVTM and ANQGSEA. This CDR3 comprises 13 residues. V lost 3 bases and J 2 bases, leaving 9 bases between the germline ends.

This clone was recorded once. This chain links TRBV7-3 with TRBJ1-6; 7 positions agree with TRBD1. V shed 1 base and J 7 bases; nucleotides not matched to a gene: 4. This CDR3 spans 15 amino acids. Germline CDR1 and CDR2: SGHTA and FQGTGA. CDR3 bases: TGTGCCAGCAGCTTAAGGGGACAGAACAATTCACCCCTCCACTTT. It specifies CASSLRGQNNSPLHF.

The gene calls are TRBV5-4 and TRBJ2-3; D unresolved. Trimming left V 0 bases short and J 0 bases short, with 8 bases between. CDR3 length equals 15 residues. From germline, CDR1 is SGHNT and CDR2 YYREEE (reference sequence). The CDR3 coding sequence is TGTGCCAGCAGCTTGGACAGTTCTAGCACAGATACGCAGTATTTT. Translated, it gives CASSLDSSSTDTQYF. The whole variable domain, filled in from reference TRBV5-4 and TRBJ2-3, reads ETGVTQSPTHLIKTRGQQVTLRCSSQSGHNTVSWYQQALGQGPQFIFQYYREEENGRGNFPPRFSGLQFPNYSSELNVNALELDDSALYLCASSLDSSSTDTQYFGPGTRLTVL.

CDR3 DNA: TGCGCCAGCAGCGGGACAGGCCTCATGAACACTGAAGCTTTCTTT. It translates to CASSGTGLMNTEAFF. The genes are TRBV4-3 and TRBJ1-1, with TRBD1 matching over 8 bases. This CDR3 is built from 15 residues. Germline V gene lookup returns CDR1 LGHNA and CDR2 YSLEER. V shed 5 bases and J 0 bases; nucleotides not matched to a gene: 5.

The J gene is TRBJ2-3, the V gene TRBV9; 9 bases map to TRBD2. Germline lookup yields CDR1 SGDLS and CDR2 YYNGEE. V gave up 0 bases and J gave up 4 bases; unmatched junction bases: 9. The CDR3 covers 17 residues. The CDR3 nucleotides are TGTGCCAGCAGCGTAGACCTGGCGGGGGGGAGTGCAGATACGCAGTATTTT. Its translation is CASSVDLAGGSADTQYF.

The genes are TRBV5-4 and TRBJ2-3; 7 nucleotides align to TRBD2. The CDR3 runs 15 residues. Looked up from germline, CDR1 is SGHNT and CDR2 is YYREEE (reference sequence). The J segment lost 0 bases and the V segment lost 2 bases, leaving 3 bases of the junction unmatched. The CDR3 DNA reads as TGTGCCAGCAGCTTCCTAGCGGACAGCACAGATACGCAGTATTTT. This translates into CASSFLADSTDTQYF.

The chain combines TRBV7-3 with TRBJ1-2, with D unresolved. Germline loops: CDR1 SGHTA, CDR2 FQGTGA. Trimming removed 5 bases at V and 8 bases at J, with 24 bases between. This CDR3 region has 16 residues. This CDR3 is CASSLYPEDRLRGYTF. The CDR3 bases are TGTGCCAGCAGCCTATACCCTGAGGATCGTTTGCGGGGCTACACCTTC. The entire variable domain, with the rest obtained from reference TRBV7-3 and TRBJ1-2, is as follows: GAGVSQTPSNKVTEKGKYVELRCDPISGHTALYWYRQSLGQGPEFLIYFQGTGAADDSGLPNDRFFAVRPEGSVSTLKIQRTERGDSAVYLCASSLYPEDRLRGYTFGSGTRLTVV.

This chain connects TRBV6-5 to TRBJ1-2; TRBD1 agrees at 7 bases. The germline V gene encodes CDR1 MNHEY and CDR2 SVGAGI. V lost 2 bases to trimming and J lost 3 bases; unmatched junction nucleotides: 9. The CDR3 is 16 amino acids. CDR3 sequence: CASSYGFTGADYGYTF. The CDR3 DNA sequence: TGTGCCAGCAGTTACGGCTTTACAGGGGCTGACTATGGCTACACCTTC.

The rearrangement uses TRBV7-3 and TRBJ1-1, with 7 bases that match TRBD1. V lost 0 bases and J lost 10; bases outside the gene matches: 8. There are 14 residues in the CDR3. Germline CDR1 and CDR2: SGHTA and FQGTGA. CDR3: CASSLTAQNRGAFF. CDR3 coding DNA: TGTGCCAGCAGCTTAACGGCACAGAACAGGGGAGCTTTCTTT.